What follows are 3 T cell receptor beta chains derived from one specimen sequenced in a study of OX40 agonist ivuxolimab in advanced cancers. The protocol was immunoSEQ multiplex PCR, while the TCRdb copy is restricted to in-frame clones and leaves out a portion. The sample consists of about 80,000 clones, approximately 95% of them appearing once. The material sequenced was CD4+ or CD8+ T cells sorted from blood, taken in a trial of the OX40 agonist ivuxolimab. The receptors derive from an adult with an advanced solid tumor such as melanoma, head and neck, liver or kidney cancer.

This clone was seen only a few times. The chain employs TRBV9 and TRBJ1-1; 7 positions agree with TRBD1. CDR1 SGDLS and CDR2 YYNGEE come from the germline V gene. The V and J ends lost 0 bases and 3 bases, in that order; junction bases with no gene match: 5. This CDR3 is 15 amino acids long. The CDR3 nucleotides read TGTGCCAGCAGCGTAGCCCGGGACAGCGACACTGAAGCTTTCTTT. The encoded protein is CASSVARDSDTEAFF.

The chain links TRBV19 to TRBJ2-7; 12 bases match TRBD2. Looked up from germline, CDR1 is LNHDA and CDR2 is SQIVND (reference sequence). The CDR3 has 15 amino acids. Trimming removed 7 bases from V and 5 bases from J; junction bases left unmatched: 9. The CDR3 nucleotides are TGTGCCAGTAAAGAGACTAGCGGGAGCGGAAACGAGCAGTACTTC. Amino acids: CASKETSGSGNEQYF. Combining the CDR3 with reference TRBV19 and TRBJ2-7 gives the whole variable domain DGGITQSPKYLFRKEGQNVTLSCEQNLNHDAMYWYRQDPGQGLRLIYYSQIVNDFQKGDIAEGYSVSREKKESFPLTVTSAQKNPTAFYLCASKETSGSGNEQYFGPGTRLTVT.

This clone appeared a single time. The chain joins TRBV27 to TRBJ2-1, with D perhaps being TRBD1 or TRBD2 (7 bases each). The CDR3 extends over 16 amino acids. The V gene's germline CDR1 is MNHEY and CDR2 SMNVEV (reference sequence). The ends were cut back, 10 bases at V and 2 bases at J, with 21 bases in the middle. The CDR3 protein is CATTAGGGRPYNEQFF. The CDR3, as DNA: TGTGCCACCACAGCAGGGGGGGGGAGACCCTACAATGAGCAGTTCTTC.